A single sample gave rise to the 15 T cell receptor beta chains below, sequenced in a study of cytomegalovirus exposure and HLA in healthy donors. 13 Jbeta primers and 60 Vbeta primers were used for the PCR. The assay was immunoSEQ multiplex PCR, and TCRdb's table has in-frame clones only and misses some. This table has roughly 150,000 clones, 70% to 90% appearing once. Sequences were obtained from PBMCs. These receptors were taken from a woman younger than 35 in good health and CMV-seronegative.

The rearrangement links TRBV11-2 to TRBJ2-1; 10 bases match TRBD2. V dropped 5 bases and J dropped 8; count of bases not matched to a gene: 6. This CDR3 contains 14 residues. CDR1 is SGHAT and CDR2 is FQNNGV in the germline V gene. The CDR3 loop reads CASSATSGDDEQFF. CDR3 DNA: TGTGCCAGCAGCGCTACTAGCGGGGATGATGAGCAGTTCTTC.

The sample holds one count of this clone. The genes are TRBV29-1 and TRBJ2-5; D is unresolved. V was cut by 4 bases and J by 1 base, with 13 bases left in between. Germline V gene data show CDR1 as SQVTM and CDR2 as ANQGSEA. The length of the CDR3 is 14 residues. The CDR3 DNA sequence: TGCAGCGTTGTTGGTCCAGACACCCAAGAGACCCAGTACTTC. Protein: CSVVGPDTQETQYF.

The CDR3 loop is CASSLGGRVRETQYF. The DNA of the CDR3 is TGTGCCAGCAGTTTGGGCGGGAGGGTCAGAGAGACCCAGTACTTC. The chain couples TRBV28 to TRBJ2-5, with 9 bases that match TRBD2. The CDR3 extends over 15 amino acids. V lost 3 bases and J lost 4; bases outside the gene matches: 6. The germline gives CDR1 MDHEN, CDR2 SYDVKM.

On this clone itself: The same CDR3 arises from other DNA sequences in this sample as well. The rearrangement uses TRBV2 and TRBJ2-2; TRBD2 matches at 11 bases. The length of the CDR3 is 15 residues. V lost 2 bases, J lost 4 bases, and 0 bases stayed unmatched. Germline-derived CDR1 and CDR2 are SNHLY and FYNNEI. CDR3 DNA sequence: TGTGCCAGCAGTGAACTAGCGGGGGGCACCGGGGAGCTGTTTTTT. Encoded protein: CASSELAGGTGELFF. Full variable domain (missing parts from reference TRBV2 and TRBJ2-2): EPEVTQTPSHQVTQMGQEVILRCVPISNHLYFYWYRQILGQKVEFLVSFYNNEISEKSEIFDDQFSVERPDGSNFTLKIRSTKLEDSAMYFCASSELAGGTGELFFGEGSRLTVL.

This clone was observed a handful of times. The chain carries TRBV29-1 and TRBJ1-2, with 8 bases identical to TRBD1. V shed 6 bases, J shed 7 bases, and the junction held 7 bases outside the gene matches. CDR1 is SQVTM, CDR2 ANQGSEA, per germline. This CDR3 region has 12 residues. The CDR3 nucleotides read TGCAGCGTCGCGGACAGGGAGTTTGGCTACACCTTC. This encodes CSVADREFGYTF.

The chain employs TRBV7-9 and TRBJ2-5, with 7 nucleotides matching TRBD1. Germline CDR1 is SEHNR and CDR2 is FQNEAQ (reference sequence). CDR3 length: 14 amino acids. Losses at the gene ends were 3 bases for V and 2 bases for J; bases not matched to a gene: 3. CDR3 coding DNA: TGTGCCAGCAGCTTGGCAGGGGGTCAAGAGACCCAGTACTTC. This sequence encodes CASSLAGGQETQYF.

In this sample, this clone turned up once. This sequence joins TRBV6-4 and TRBJ2-1, with 11 bases fitting TRBD2. After removal of 2 bases from V and 13 bases from J, the junction contained 7 bases not matched to a gene. This CDR3 spans 14 amino acids. Per the germline V gene, CDR1 is MRHNA and CDR2 is SNTAGT. The CDR3 DNA sequence: TGTGCCAGCAGTGACCCGCTAGCGGGGGGCCACCAGTTCTTC. Translating it yields CASSDPLAGGHQFF.

This clone has just a few counts. V is TRBV5-4 and J is TRBJ2-7; D possibly corresponds to TRBD2 (7 bases). V lost 0 bases and J lost 4, with 14 bases in between. This CDR3 has 15 amino acids. Germline CDR1 is SGHNT and CDR2 is YYREEE (reference sequence). This CDR3 reads CASSLAAGATYEQYF. Written as DNA, the CDR3 is TGTGCCAGCAGCTTGGCGGCGGGGGCAACTTACGAGCAGTACTTC.

The chain uses TRBV5-8 and TRBJ2-5; 9 bases line up with TRBD2. In germline, CDR1 is SGHTS, CDR2 YDEGEE. The ends lost 6 bases at V and 3 bases at J; junction bases unmatched: 6. The CDR3 is 14 amino acids. Here the CDR3 reads CASNWGGGEETQYF. The CDR3 DNA reads as TGTGCCAGCAACTGGGGCGGGGGGGAAGAGACCCAGTACTTC.

The chain is built from TRBV18 and TRBJ2-1, with 9 positions matching TRBD1. The germline V gene has CDR1 KGHSH and CDR2 LQKENI. The CDR3 sequence is 17 residues long. The V and J ends lost 0 bases and 8 bases, in that order; junction bases with no gene match: 11. The CDR3 DNA sequence: TGTGCCAGCTCACCACCTTCGGGACAGGGCGGCAACGATGAGCAGTTCTTC. Amino acid sequence: CASSPPSGQGGNDEQFF. Variable domain in full (rest from reference TRBV18 and TRBJ2-1): NAGVMQNPRHLVRRRGQEARLRCSPMKGHSHVYWYRQLPEEGLKFMVYLQKENIIDESGMPKERFSAEFPKEGPSILRIQQVVRGDSAAYFCASSPPSGQGGNDEQFFGPGTRLTVL.

This chain uses TRBV11-1 with TRBJ1-4; D perhaps matches TRBD1 (5 bases). The CDR3 runs 16 residues. Between the trimmed V and J ends, which lost 5 bases and 0 bases, there was a span of 13 bases. CDR1 is SGHAT, CDR2 FQDESV, per germline (reference sequence). The CDR3 here is CASSAGDGATNEKLFF. The CDR3 coding sequence is TGTGCCAGCAGCGCGGGGGACGGGGCAACTAATGAAAAACTGTTTTTT.

The table lists this clone with a count of one. This chain joins TRBV11-2 and TRBJ2-5, with 7 positions matching TRBD1. Germline CDR1 is SGHAT and CDR2 is FQNNGV. Unmatched junction bases numbered 2, after V lost 5 bases and J lost 2 bases. The CDR3 totals 13 residues. The CDR3 here is CASSKGQQETQYF. CDR3 DNA: TGTGCCAGCAGCAAGGGACAGCAAGAGACCCAGTACTTC. The variable domain in full, with the rest retrieved from reference TRBV11-2 and TRBJ2-5, is EAGVAQSPRYKIIEKRQSVAFWCNPISGHATLYWYQQILGQGPKLLIQFQNNGVVDDSQLPKDRFSAERLKGVDSTLKIQPAKLEDSAVYLCASSKGQQETQYFGPGTRLLVL.

The chain couples TRBV30 to TRBJ2-7; possible D gene TRBD1, 5 bases. Germline CDR1 reads GTSNPN; CDR2 reads SVGIG (reference sequence). V was trimmed by 5 bases and J by 3 bases, leaving 32 bases between them. CDR3 length: 19 residues. DNA for the CDR3: TGTGCCTGGGTATACGTACGTTTCAGGGTTTTGGTGTCGCGCTACGAGCAGTACTTC. It yields the protein CAWVYVRFRVLVSRYEQYF.

This clone was seen once. The CDR3 sequence is CASSPTGEVNQPQHF. The CDR3 DNA sequence: TGTGCCAGTAGCCCGACGGGGGAGGTCAATCAGCCCCAGCATTTT. The chain employs TRBV19 and TRBJ1-5; D possibly corresponds to TRBD1 (5 bases). The CDR3 sequence is 15 residues long. The germline gives CDR1 LNHDA, CDR2 SQIVND (reference sequence). V lost 6 bases and J lost 3, with 15 bases in between.

The V and J genes are TRBV5-1 and TRBJ1-6; TRBD1 matches at 7 bases. There are 15 residues in the CDR3. Germline V gene data show CDR1 as SGHRS and CDR2 as YFSETQ. V dropped 0 bases and J dropped 8; count of bases not matched to a gene: 5. CDR3 bases: TGCGCCAGCAGCTTGGAGGGACAGCCATATTCACCCCTCCACTTT. Encoded protein: CASSLEGQPYSPLHF.